This T cell receptor (beta chain) was sequenced during a study of control samples from healthy donors and cancer patients. The V gene's germline CDR1 is MGHRA and CDR2 YSYEKL. There are 17 residues in the CDR3. V was clipped by 2 bases and J by 3 bases, with 18 bases between them. The table came from immunoSEQ multiplex PCR; TCRdb's copy has only in-frame clones and leaves some out. Found here are 140,000 or so clones, 80% to 95% of them singletons; the top ten hold approximately 3.4%. The gene calls are TRBV4-1 and TRBJ2-3; a possible D gene is TRBD2 (5 bases). This TCR was sampled from a man aged 25 to 40 in good health. The sample comprised blood. DNA of the CDR3: TGCGCCAGCAGCCAAACACCTAGCTATGGATTTACAGATACGCAGTATTTT. It codes for CASSQTPSYGFTDTQYF.